This TCR beta chain was sequenced during a study of blood T cell repertoires in COVID-19. About the research overall: T cells, B-cell-depleted T cells, or PBMCs provided the cDNA or gDNA that served as material.

Trimming removed 4 bases at V and 1 base at J, with 14 bases between. CDR1 and CDR2 (germline): WNHNN, SYGVQD (reference sequence). CDR3 length: 16 residues. As processed by the authors: Reference gene primer amplification gave nucleated cell count estimates. Clones were sequenced by immunoSEQ multiplex PCR, and TCRdb holds only the in-frame ones, with some missing. That table gives V, J and clone size, and the DNA gave D and trimming. The sample lists approximately 230,000 clones; roughly four fifths were seen once. This clone has a single count. The sample was PBMCs or T cells enriched from blood (not recorded which). The V and J genes are TRBV10-1 and TRBJ1-3, with TRBD1 as a possible D gene (5 bases). This sequence originates from a man aged 35 to 55 who had recovered from COVID-19. The chain's CDR3 is CASSVWGFNSGNTIYF. The CDR3 nucleotides read TGCGCCAGCAGTGTTTGGGGCTTCAATTCTGGAAACACCATATATTTT.